A single sample is the source of the 9 T cell receptor beta chains below, sequenced in a study of T cell repertoires in cytomegalovirus infection. TCRdb redid the calling of the reads with MiXCR, one entry per CDR3 protein. The sample includes about 310,000 distinct CDR3 sequences, roughly a tenth seen only once; the top ten take approximately 2.3%. The sequencing input was PBMCs. The receptors were gathered from a human donor in good health (CMV status not recorded). Some clones in this sample may be carry-over from other donors' samples.

This clonotype was observed at least ten times. The chain is built from TRBV7-2 and TRBJ1-2; D is possibly TRBD1 (6 bases). The V gene lost 1 base and the J gene lost 4 bases, with 10 bases spanning the gap. The CDR3 contains 14 residues. Germline V gives CDR1 SGHTA, CDR2 FQGNSA. The CDR3 is CASSLDGQRYGYTF. The CDR3 bases are TGTGCCAGCAGCTTAGATGGACAGCGCTATGGCTACACCTTC.

The genes are TRBV14 and TRBJ2-2, with TRBD1 as a possible D gene (5 bases). There are 13 residues in the CDR3. Trimming cost V 1 base and J 8 bases, with 8 bases left between them. Germline CDR1 reads SGHDN; CDR2 reads FVKESK. DNA of the CDR3: TGTGCCAGCAGCCAAGGGACATTTGGGGAGCTGTTTTTT. Protein: CASSQGTFGELFF.

This clonotype was detected many times. This chain joins TRBV27 and TRBJ2-7; TRBD2 matches at 10 bases. CDR3 length equals 17 residues. Trimming removed 4 bases from V and 2 bases from J; junction bases left unmatched: 11. Germline values: CDR1 MNHEY, CDR2 SMNVEV (reference sequence). The CDR3 loop reads CASSYKAGGDNAYEQYF. In DNA, the CDR3 is TGTGCCAGCAGTTACAAAGCGGGGGGGGACAACGCCTACGAGCAGTACTTC.

This clonotype has at least ten counts. V is TRBV5-5 and J is TRBJ2-3, with TRBD1 as a possible D gene (6 bases). CDR1 and CDR2 from the germline V gene are SGHKS and YYEKEE (reference sequence). V shed 0 bases and J shed 1 base, with 12 bases lying between them. The CDR3 runs 16 residues. CDR3 sequence (DNA): TGTGCCAGCAGCTTGGCAGGGACACGGGGCACAGATACGCAGTATTTT. Its translation: CASSLAGTRGTDTQYF.

This clonotype was seen a few times. The rearrangement links TRBV29-1 to TRBJ1-1; D is uncertain. The CDR3 has 13 residues. Trimming removed 4 bases from V and 4 bases from J, with 13 bases in between. CDR1 SQVTM and CDR2 ANQGSEA come from the germline V gene. CDR3 DNA: TGCAGCGTTGCCAGTCGGTTCGGCACTGAAGCTTTCTTT. It is translated as CSVASRFGTEAFF.

The chain employs TRBV4-2 and TRBJ2-7; 7 positions match TRBD2. Germline V gene data show CDR1 as LGHNA and CDR2 as YNFKEQ. J was trimmed by 0 bases and V by 0 bases; bases with no gene match: 2. This CDR3 is 15 amino acids long. The CDR3 DNA reads TGTGCCAGCAGCCAAGAGCGGGGGAGCTCCTACGAGCAGTACGTC. Translating gives CASSQERGSSYEQYV.

This clonotype was detected ten times or more. The chain combines TRBV12-3 or TRBV12-4 with TRBJ2-5, with 8 bases identical to TRBD2. CDR3 length: 19 residues. Trimming at V came to 6 bases and at J to 1 base, leaving 19 bases not matched to a gene. CDR3 in amino acids: CASSVQGDGGAYFQETQYF. The CDR3 DNA reads as TGTGCCAGCAGCGTCCAAGGTGACGGGGGGGCCTACTTCCAAGAGACCCAGTACTTC.

Ten or more counts support this clonotype. The V and J genes are TRBV10-3 and TRBJ1-1; D is undetermined. Germline CDR1 is ENHRY and CDR2 is SYGVKD. The CDR3 is made up of 13 amino acids. V gave up 3 bases and J gave up 4 bases, with 9 bases separating them. CDR3 region: CAISDGRTTEAFF. CDR3 bases: TGTGCCATCAGTGACGGCAGAACCACTGAAGCTTTCTTT.

The rearrangement joins TRBV2 to TRBJ2-5, with 10 positions matching TRBD1. The ends lost 5 bases at V and 0 bases at J; junction bases unmatched: 3. The CDR3 loop spans 15 amino acids. Per the germline V gene, CDR1 is SNHLY and CDR2 is FYNNEI. The CDR3 loop is CASSRDRGDQETQYF. In nucleotides, the CDR3 is TGTGCCAGCAGTCGGGACAGGGGCGACCAAGAGACCCAGTACTTC.